These 27 T cell receptor beta chains share one sample of origin, sequenced in a study of blood T cell repertoires in COVID-19. TCRdb's table, derived via immunoSEQ multiplex PCR, lists solely in-frame clones and lacks some. This table holds around 150,000 clones, 80% to 90% found once. Sequencing used peripheral blood. The receptors derive from a woman between 45 and 60 years old in a cohort sampled during active or convalescent COVID-19.

The chain combines TRBV30 with TRBJ2-3, with 8 bases lining up with TRBD2. Germline loops: CDR1 GTSNPN, CDR2 SVGIG (reference sequence). The junction had 6 bases not matched to a gene; V was cut back by 1 base and J by 6 bases. The CDR3 consists of 14 residues. This CDR3 reads CAWSGSGGLDTQYF. The CDR3 region has the DNA TGTGCCTGGAGTGGGTCGGGGGGGCTGGATACGCAGTATTTT.

The J gene is TRBJ2-5, the V gene TRBV7-9, with a possible D match to TRBD2 (6 bases). V was cut by 5 bases and J by 3 bases, with 13 bases left in between. Germline V CDR1 and CDR2: SEHNR, FQNEAQ (reference sequence). The CDR3 spans 14 residues. In nucleotides, the CDR3 is TGTGCCAGCAGCCTCCGGGACTGGAAAGAGACCCAGTACTTC. The encoded protein is CASSLRDWKETQYF.

The rearrangement uses TRBV7-9 and TRBJ1-2; a weak D match, TRBD1 (6 bases). This CDR3 region has 14 residues. V was clipped by 2 bases and J by 4 bases, with 11 bases between them. Germline V gives CDR1 SEHNR, CDR2 FQNEAQ (reference sequence). The CDR3 bases are TGTGCCAGCAGCTTAAGGGGGGGAGTCTATGGCTACACCTTC. Translating gives CASSLRGGVYGYTF. Drawing the rest from reference TRBV7-9 and TRBJ1-2, the complete variable domain is DTGVSQNPRHKITKRGQNVTFRCDPISEHNRLYWYRQTLGQGPEFLTYFQNEAQLEKSRLLSDRFSAERPKGSFSTLEIQRTEQGDSAMYLCASSLRGGVYGYTFGSGTRLTVV.

The chain links TRBV30 to TRBJ1-1; possibly TRBD1 for D (5 bases). The V end lost 0 bases, the J end lost 3 bases, and 17 bases lay between the germline ends. From germline, CDR1 is GTSNPN and CDR2 SVGIG (reference sequence). The CDR3 covers 16 residues. CDR3 protein: CAWSVLGQGGYTEAFF. The DNA of the CDR3 is TGTGCCTGGAGTGTACTTGGGCAGGGTGGGTACACTGAAGCTTTCTTT.

This chain connects TRBV15 to TRBJ1-4; weak D call: TRBD1 (5 bases). The V and J ends lost 4 bases and 0 bases respectively, with 15 bases between them. The CDR3 totals 17 residues. Per the germline V gene, CDR1 is LNHNV and CDR2 is YYDKDF (reference sequence). CDR3 DNA: TGTGCCACCAGCACCAGGACAAGACCTGCAACTAATGAAAAACTGTTTTTT. Its translation: CATSTRTRPATNEKLFF.

Here the CDR3 reads CATAIEGGPDTGELFF. In DNA form, the CDR3 reads TGTGCCACAGCTATAGAAGGGGGTCCCGACACCGGGGAGCTGTTTTTT. This sequence joins TRBV10-3 and TRBJ2-2; D might be TRBD1 (6 bases). Germline-derived CDR1 and CDR2 are ENHRY and SYGVKD. With 10 bases removed from V and 3 bases from J, the gap between germline ends came to 21 bases. The CDR3 contains 16 residues.

The chain employs TRBV15 and TRBJ2-3; no firm D call. From germline, CDR1 is LNHNV and CDR2 YYDKDF (reference sequence). CDR3 length: 12 residues. Trimming removed 6 bases at V and 0 bases at J, with 4 bases between. The CDR3: CATSLSTDTQYF. CDR3 nucleotides: TGTGCCACCAGTTTAAGCACAGATACGCAGTATTTT.

The chain recombines TRBV6-5 with TRBJ1-1; 7 bases fit TRBD1. Per germline, CDR1 MNHEY and CDR2 SVGAGI. Losses at the gene ends were 7 bases for V and 0 bases for J; bases not matched to a gene: 5. The CDR3 extends over 14 amino acids. CDR3 in DNA: TGTGCCAGCACCAAGGGGGCCCTGAACACTGAAGCTTTCTTT. Protein sequence: CASTKGALNTEAFF.

Only one count was recorded for this clone. The chain has TRBV7-9 and TRBJ1-2; unclear D gene. Trimming removed 7 bases from V and 3 bases from J, with 6 bases in between. The V gene's germline CDR1 is SEHNR and CDR2 FQNEAQ (reference sequence). CDR3 length: 11 amino acids. The CDR3 bases are TGTGCCAGCAACAACTACTATGGCTACACCTTC. Translated: CASNNYYGYTF.

This chain joins TRBV19 and TRBJ1-4; D is perhaps TRBD1 (5 bases). From germline, CDR1 is LNHDA and CDR2 SQIVND (reference sequence). Trimming removed 6 bases from V and 4 bases from J, with 15 bases in between. This CDR3 is 15 amino acids long. CDR3 in amino acids: CASRPVDTGNEKLFF. In DNA form, the CDR3 reads TGTGCCAGTAGACCCGTGGACACGGGTAATGAAAAACTGTTTTTT.

The sample holds a few counts of this clone. This chain joins TRBV10-3 and TRBJ1-6; 7 bases are shared with TRBD1. Germline assignment: CDR1 ENHRY and CDR2 SYGVKD. The CDR3 sequence is 13 residues long. The trim removed 9 bases at V and 3 bases at J, leaving 2 bases unmatched. CDR3 coding DNA: TGTGCCATAGGACAGGTCTATAATTCACCCCTCCACTTT. Amino acids: CAIGQVYNSPLHF.

The CDR3 region is CASSLLAGGLQETQYF. CDR3 sequence (DNA): TGTGCCAGCAGCCTACTAGCGGGGGGTCTCCAAGAGACCCAGTACTTC. The chain links TRBV6-6 to TRBJ2-5, with TRBD2 matching over 12 bases. J lost 1 base, V lost 6 bases, and 6 bases had no gene match. The CDR3 totals 16 residues. The germline CDR1 and CDR2 sequences are MNHNY and SVGAGI (reference sequence).

J is TRBJ2-3 and V is TRBV4-1, with a tentative D call TRBD2 (6 bases). Per the germline V gene, CDR1 is MGHRA and CDR2 is YSYEKL. The CDR3 spans 16 residues. Trimming pared 0 bases from V and 3 bases from J, leaving 13 bases between. The CDR3 here is CASSQDRGGGTDTQYF. CDR3 coding DNA: TGCGCCAGCAGCCAAGATCGGGGTGGGGGGACAGATACGCAGTATTTT.

The chain links TRBV3-1 (or the pseudogene TRBV3-2) to TRBJ2-1; 15 bases map to TRBD2. Trimming at V came to 5 bases and at J to 7 bases, leaving 9 bases not matched to a gene. Germline values: CDR1 LGHDT, CDR2 YNNKEL (reference sequence). This CDR3 has 17 residues. DNA for the CDR3: TGTGCCAGCAGCGCGCAGCCGGGACTAGCGGGGGGTAATGAGCAGTTCTTC. Translating it yields CASSAQPGLAGGNEQFF.

This rearrangement joins TRBV2 to TRBJ2-2, with TRBD2 identical over 7 bases. Germline CDR1 and CDR2: SNHLY and FYNNEI. The CDR3 extends over 15 amino acids. The J segment lost 0 bases and the V segment lost 6 bases, leaving 4 bases of the junction unmatched. The CDR3 is CASRAGTTNTGELFF. In DNA form, the CDR3 reads TGTGCCAGCAGAGCCGGGACTACGAACACCGGGGAGCTGTTTTTT.

The rearrangement uses TRBV4-2 and TRBJ1-5, with a possible D match to TRBD1 (5 bases). Germline CDR1 is LGHNA and CDR2 is YNFKEQ. The CDR3 contains 16 residues. V was trimmed by 0 bases and J by 0 bases, leaving 9 bases between them. CDR3 coding DNA: TGTGCCAGCAGCCAAGATCCCGGGGGTAGCAATCAGCCCCAGCATTTT. It is translated as CASSQDPGGSNQPQHF.

The chain links TRBV5-4 to TRBJ2-2; 11 nucleotides agree with TRBD2. The V and J ends lost 1 base and 5 bases, in that order; junction bases with no gene match: 1. The CDR3 runs to 15 residues. In germline, CDR1 is SGHNT, CDR2 YYREEE (reference sequence). In DNA form, the CDR3 reads TGTGCCAGCAGCTTGTCTAGCGGGAGGACCGGGGAGCTGTTTTTT. Its translation: CASSLSSGRTGELFF.

The chain links TRBV3-1 (or the pseudogene TRBV3-2) to TRBJ1-4, with 7 bases aligning to TRBD1. Trimming cost V 7 bases and J 8 bases; bases outside gene matches: 4. The CDR3 length is 12 residues. Germline loops: CDR1 LGHDT, CDR2 YNNKEL (reference sequence). The CDR3 loop is CASTRGQEKLFF. CDR3 sequence (DNA): TGTGCCAGCACTCGGGGACAGGAAAAACTGTTTTTT.

This clone was recorded once. The CDR3 sequence: CASSGRTGGDGYTF. CDR3 bases: TGTGCCAGTAGTGGAAGGACAGGGGGGGATGGCTACACCTTC. The rearrangement joins TRBV19 to TRBJ1-2, with 10 bases aligning to TRBD1. The germline gives CDR1 LNHDA, CDR2 SQIVND (reference sequence). V shed 5 bases, J shed 6 bases, and the junction held 6 bases outside the gene matches. CDR3 length: 14 residues.

The sample holds many counts of this clone. The chain combines TRBV4-2 with TRBJ2-7, with 10 bases identical to TRBD2. The CDR3 is 15 amino acids. V gave up 4 bases and J gave up 6 bases; unmatched junction bases: 9. CDR1 is LGHNA and CDR2 is YNFKEQ in the germline V gene. The CDR3 here is CASSLSGGDLSEQYF. DNA of the CDR3: TGTGCCAGCAGCCTGAGCGGGGGGGATCTTAGCGAGCAGTACTTC.

The CDR3: CASSIRGGNSPLHF. The CDR3 DNA reads as TGTGCCAGCAGCATCAGAGGGGGCAATTCACCCCTCCACTTT. The V and J genes are TRBV13 and TRBJ1-6; 7 bases match TRBD1. V lost 5 bases, J lost 7 bases, and 5 bases stayed unmatched. The germline V gene encodes CDR1 PRHDT and CDR2 FYEKMQ (reference sequence). CDR3 size: 14 residues.

This clone was observed a handful of times. The chain uses TRBV19 and TRBJ2-1, with 7 bases lining up with TRBD1. V trimming: 9 bases; J trimming: 0 bases; junction bases outside the gene matches: 8. CDR1 LNHDA and CDR2 SQIVND come from the germline V gene (reference sequence). CDR3 length: 15 residues. CDR3 bases: TGTGCCAGCAAGGACAGGAGGAGCTCCTACAATGAGCAGTTCTTC. This sequence encodes CASKDRRSSYNEQFF.

This clone was detected a few times. The rearrangement joins TRBV5-6 to TRBJ1-2; D perhaps matches TRBD1 (5 bases). Germline CDR1 reads SGHDT; CDR2 reads YYEEEE. Trimming took off 1 base at V and 6 bases at J, with 16 bases between the two ends. CDR3 length: 15 amino acids. DNA for the CDR3: TGTGCCAGCAGCTTGAGCCAGGGAATAACAAATGGCTACACCTTC. This translates into CASSLSQGITNGYTF.

The chain carries TRBV24-1 and TRBJ1-1, with 8 bases lining up with TRBD1. This CDR3 spans 18 amino acids. The germline CDR1 and CDR2 sequences are KGHDR and SFDVKD. The ends lost 0 bases at V and 1 base at J; junction bases unmatched: 9. The CDR3 protein is CATSDLDRGGIENTEAFF. The CDR3 nucleotides are TGTGCCACCAGTGATTTGGACAGGGGTGGGATCGAGAACACTGAAGCTTTCTTT.

This rearrangement joins TRBV6-6 to TRBJ2-1, with 8 bases fitting TRBD1. The length of the CDR3 is 17 residues. Germline CDR1 and CDR2: MNHNY and SVGAGI (reference sequence). Trimming took 5 bases from V and 4 from J; bases not matched to a gene: 13. The CDR3 DNA reads as TGTGCCAGCAGTCAATCCTCCGGGACAGGCCGATACAATGAGCAGTTCTTC. Translating it yields CASSQSSGTGRYNEQFF.

The chain carries TRBV30 and TRBJ2-5, with a weak D call TRBD2 (6 bases). Per germline, CDR1 GTSNPN and CDR2 SVGIG (reference sequence). The V end lost 0 bases, the J end lost 4 bases, and 12 bases lay between the germline ends. CDR3 length: 14 amino acids. The CDR3 sequence is CAWSVGGKRETQYF. As DNA, the CDR3 is TGTGCCTGGAGTGTTGGAGGGAAGAGAGAGACCCAGTACTTC.

The chain links TRBV6-6 to TRBJ2-5; D unresolved. Looked up from germline, CDR1 is MNHNY and CDR2 is SVGAGI (reference sequence). This CDR3 comprises 12 residues. V was cut by 6 bases and J by 5 bases, with 10 bases left in between. The CDR3 spells CASSPSVETQYF. CDR3 in DNA: TGTGCCAGCAGCCCGTCGGTGGAGACCCAGTACTTC.